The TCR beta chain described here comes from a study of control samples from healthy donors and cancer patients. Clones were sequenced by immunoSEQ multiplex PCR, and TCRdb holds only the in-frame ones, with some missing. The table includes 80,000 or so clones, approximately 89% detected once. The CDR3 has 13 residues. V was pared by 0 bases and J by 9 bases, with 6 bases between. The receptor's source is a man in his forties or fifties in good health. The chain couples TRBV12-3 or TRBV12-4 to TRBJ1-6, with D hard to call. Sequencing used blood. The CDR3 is CASSLAAFSPLHF. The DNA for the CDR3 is TGTGCCAGCAGTTTAGCCGCTTTTTCACCCCTCCACTTT.